The rows below give T cell receptor beta chains drawn from one sample of a study of CD8+ T cells in alopecia areata. Assay: immunoSEQ multiplex PCR; the TCRdb copy retains only in-frame clones and omits some. Counted here are 130,000 to 150,000 clones, approximately 51% occurring once; the ten biggest clones make up over 0.85%. The material sequenced was CD4+ T cells sorted from blood, taken at week 0. Receptors originate from a human donor with alopecia areata. Both conserved end residues are part of each CDR3. The D gene is left open where the match is weak. Clone size is given for some rows only: seen once, a few or many times, or a class if the clone is expanded.

>.|TRBV29-1|few|TRBJ2-2
TGCAGCGTGAAGAATCAGGGGACCGGGGAGCTGTTTTTT
CSVKNQGTGELFF
>TRBD1|TRBV4-1|many|TRBJ1-5
TGCGCCAGCAGCCGTGCCGGGACAGTAGATAGCAATCAGCCCCAGCATTTT
CASSRAGTVDSNQPQHF
>.|TRBV29-1|few|TRBJ1-2
TGCAGCGTTGTACAACAGCTCGAAGGTGGCTACACCTTC
CSVVQQLEGGYTF
>.|TRBV5-1|.|TRBJ1-2
TGCGCCAGCAGCTTTGGAGGGGTTACTAACTATGGCTACACCTTC
CASSFGGVTNYGYTF
>.|TRBV29-1|many|TRBJ1-1
TGCAGGGCCGACCCGAACACTGAAGCTTTCTTT
CRADPNTEAFF
>.|TRBV29-1|.|TRBJ2-1
TGCAGCGTCAAATCCGGGGTCAGGAATGAGCAGTTCTTC
CSVKSGVRNEQFF
>TRBD2|TRBV29-1|.|TRBJ2-7
TGCAGCGTTGAAGATCCCCGACTAGCGCCTTACGAGCAGTACTTC
CSVEDPRLAPYEQYF
>TRBD2|TRBV5-1|.|TRBJ2-5
TGCGCCAGCAGCGGCGGGAGGGCCTGGGAGACCCAGTACTTC
CASSGGRAWETQYF
>.|TRBV4-2|.|TRBJ1-1
TGTGCCAGCAGCCAAGAACAGAACACTGAAGCTTTCTTT
CASSQEQNTEAFF
>TRBD1|TRBV30|.|TRBJ2-7
TGTGCCTGGAGTCCCGGGACAGGCGAGCAGTACTTC
CAWSPGTGEQYF
>TRBD1|TRBV29-1|few|TRBJ1-5
TGCAGCGTTGCATCAGGGGGCGAACAGCCCCAGCATTTT
CSVASGGEQPQHF
>TRBD1|TRBV6-5|few|TRBJ2-7
TGTGCCAGCAGCCCCGGGACAGGGGTTACGAACCAGTACTTC
CASSPGTGVTNQYF
>.|TRBV7-6|few|TRBJ1-3
TGTGCCAGCAGCTTAGGACAGCGAAACACCATATATTTT
CASSLGQRNTIYF
>.|TRBV23-1|.|TRBJ2-1
TGCGCCAGCAGTCAATGCAGGCAGAGAAATGAGCAGTTCTTC
CASSQCRQRNEQFF
>.|TRBV5-1|few|TRBJ2-5
TGCGCCAGCAGCTGGGCTTGGGATCAAGAGACCCAGTACTTC
CASSWAWDQETQYF
>.|TRBV29-1|.|TRBJ2-2
TGCAGCGTTGAAAGGGCAGCAAACACCGGGGAGCTGTTTTTT
CSVERAANTGELFF
>.|TRBV30|.|TRBJ1-1
TGTGCCTGGAGTGGCTCAAACACTGAAGCTTTCTTT
CAWSGSNTEAFF
>.|TRBV7-9|few|TRBJ2-6
TGTGCCAGCAGCCAATTAGCAGCTGGGGCCAACGTCCTGACTTTC
CASSQLAAGANVLTF
>.|TRBV30|.|TRBJ1-1
TGTGCCTGGAGTAGAGAGGTTAAAGCTTTCTTT
CAWSREVKAFF
>TRBD2|TRBV30|.|TRBJ2-7
TGTGCCTGGAGTGTACGAGCGGGAGGGCCCTACGAGCAGTACTTC
CAWSVRAGGPYEQYF
>.|TRBV2|.|TRBJ2-1
TGTGCCAGCGGGCGGGAAGCTCGCCGTGATGAGCAGTTCTTC
CASGREARRDEQFF
>TRBD1|TRBV4-1|.|TRBJ1-1
TGCGCCAGCAGCCTCGAAAGGGCAGGGGGCGCTGGGTATGGTGCTGAAGCTTTCTTT
CASSLERAGGAGYGAEAFF
>.|TRBV2|.|TRBJ1-2
TGTGCCAGCAGTGCGGCATCTACTAACTATGGCTACACCTTC
CASSAASTNYGYTF
>.|TRBV19|.|TRBJ1-5
TGTGCCAGTAGTATCGGGTATCCGGGAAATCAGCCCCAGCATTTT
CASSIGYPGNQPQHF
>.|TRBV7-2|.|TRBJ2-7
TGTGCCAGCAGCTTAGCGGGTGCCTACGAGCAGTACTTC
CASSLAGAYEQYF
>.|TRBV13|few|TRBJ2-4
TGTGCCAGCAGCCCTCGGGCCAAAAACATTCAGTACTTC
CASSPRAKNIQYF
>.|TRBV30|.|TRBJ1-1
TGTGCCTGGAGTAACGAAGGGCAGCTTGAAGCTTTCTTT
CAWSNEGQLEAFF
>.|TRBV29-1|.|TRBJ2-3
TGCAGCGTCGCGGAACTTGATACGCAGTATTTT
CSVAELDTQYF
>.|TRBV30|.|TRBJ2-1
TGTGCCTGGAGTGTGGGGCTCTGGGGTCTCCGTGAGCAGTTCTTC
CAWSVGLWGLREQFF
>.|TRBV18|.|TRBJ1-2
TGTGCCAGCTCACCCGTGCGTGACAGTAACTATGGCTACACCTTC
CASSPVRDSNYGYTF
>.|TRBV30|once|TRBJ1-1
TGTGCCTGGAGTGAGGGATTACTATTACAAGCTTTCTTT
CAWSEGLLLQAFF
>.|TRBV30|.|TRBJ2-6
TGTGCCTGGAGTGTAGCGGCTGGGGCCAACGTCCTGACTTTC
CAWSVAAGANVLTF
>TRBD1|TRBV7-2|.|TRBJ1-5
TGTGCCAGCAGCTTTCTTCCGACAGGGAGCAATCAGCCCCAGCATTTT
CASSFLPTGSNQPQHF
>.|TRBV30|.|TRBJ2-7
TGTGCCTGGAGTGTAGGACCACCTACCTACGAGCAGTACTTC
CAWSVGPPTYEQYF
>.|TRBV9|.|TRBJ2-3
TGTGCCAGCAGCGTAGCCGGGAGAGGAGGGGGAGATACGCAGTATTTT
CASSVAGRGGGDTQYF
>TRBD2|TRBV29-1|few|TRBJ2-7
TGCAGCGTTACGGCTAGCGGGAGGGCCTACGAGCAGTACTTC
CSVTASGRAYEQYF
>TRBD1|TRBV28|.|TRBJ2-7
TGTGCCAGCAGTAGACAGGGGGCTCCCTACGAGCAGTACTTC
CASSRQGAPYEQYF
>.|TRBV2|once|TRBJ2-1
TGTGCCAGCAGTGAAATCCGGTCCGGTGAGCAGTTCTTC
CASSEIRSGEQFF
>.|TRBV5-1|few|TRBJ1-1
TGCGCCAGCACTCTCCATGGGAACACTGAAGCTTTCTTT
CASTLHGNTEAFF
>TRBD2|TRBV9|.|TRBJ2-4
TGTGCCAGCAGCCCCCGGGGGGACATTCAGTACTTC
CASSPRGDIQYF
>TRBD2|TRBV7-9|.|TRBJ2-5
TGTGCCAGCAGCTTGACGGGTAGCGGGAGAACGGCGGAGACCCAGTACTTC
CASSLTGSGRTAETQYF
>TRBD2|TRBV9|many|TRBJ2-3
TGTGCCAGCAGCGTAGTAGCGGGAGAACCCACAGATACGCAGTATTTT
CASSVVAGEPTDTQYF
>TRBD1|TRBV27|.|TRBJ2-7
TGTGCCAGCAGCCAGACAGGGAGCTCCTACGAGCAGTACTTC
CASSQTGSSYEQYF
>.|TRBV30|few|TRBJ2-1
TGTGCCTGGAGTGGTTACAATGAGCAGTTCTTC
CAWSGYNEQFF
>.|TRBV21-1|.|TRBJ2-1
TGTGCCAGCAGCCCACGGGGAAAGGACAGCAAGCAGTTCTTC
CASSPRGKDSKQFF
>.|TRBV10-3|.|TRBJ2-1
TGTGCCATCAGCCAACTGACGGTTGAGCAGTTCTTC
CAISQLTVEQFF
>TRBD1|TRBV28|.|TRBJ2-7
TGTGCCAGCAGGGACAGGGGGAGCTCCTACGAGCAGTACTTC
CASRDRGSSYEQYF
>TRBD2|TRBV25-1|.|TRBJ2-6
TGTGCCAGCAGCGGGGGGGCGGTCTCTGGGGCCAACGTCCTGACTTTC
CASSGGAVSGANVLTF
>TRBD1|TRBV29-1|.|TRBJ2-2
TGCAGCGGACTCCAGGGGGCCAACACCGGGGAGCTGTTTTTT
CSGLQGANTGELFF
>TRBD2|TRBV9|.|TRBJ2-1
TGTGCCAGCAGCGTAAGCCCCCCGGGACTAGCGGGAGTTGAGCAGTTCTTC
CASSVSPPGLAGVEQFF
>TRBD2|TRBV30|.|TRBJ2-1
TGTGCCTGGAAGCGGGATCTCGTAAATGAGCAGTTCTTC
CAWKRDLVNEQFF
>TRBD1|TRBV29-1|.|TRBJ1-2
TGCAGCGTTGTTGGGACAGGTTCAGTTGGCTACACCTTC
CSVVGTGSVGYTF
>.|TRBV15|.|TRBJ2-4
TGTGCCACCAGCGTCCGGGACACCATTCAGTACTTC
CATSVRDTIQYF
>.|TRBV5-1|.|TRBJ2-3
TGCGCCAGCAGCCTTTGGCTTGGGGGAGATACGCAGTATTTT
CASSLWLGGDTQYF
>.|TRBV30|few|TRBJ2-1
TGTGCCTGGAAGGGGGGCCGGTCATACAATGAGCAGTTCTTC
CAWKGGRSYNEQFF
>.|TRBV28|few|TRBJ2-7
TGTGCCAGCAGTCCGACAGCGGTAGGGCAGTACTTC
CASSPTAVGQYF